The sequence of this T cell receptor (beta chain) was determined in a study of T cell responses to AZD1222 COVID-19 vaccine. Study overall: Both about-4-week and about-12-week second-dose recipients were combined. The study's findings and limits: Repertoires were obtained only post-peak T cell response. The study reported that nearly half of spike-specific TCRs target unmutated variant regions. Only a handful of people who got AZD1222 tested seropositive at baseline.

Measured with immunoSEQ multiplex PCR; TCRdb has only the in-frame clones, and not every one. The table has more than 95,000 clones, 90% to 95% seen once. As regards this clone: The target antigen is unknown.

This CDR3 spans 18 amino acids. Germline assignment: CDR1 LGHDT and CDR2 YNNKEL (reference sequence). Trimming at V came to 7 bases and at J to 0 bases, leaving 15 bases not matched to a gene. The source is an adult in good health. The chain couples TRBV3-1 (or the pseudogene TRBV3-2) to TRBJ1-1; 9 nucleotides line up with TRBD1. The source was peripheral blood, collected on day 0 of AZD1222 vaccination. Here the CDR3 reads CASTRRDRASQVNTEAFF. For the CDR3, the DNA is TGTGCCAGCACCCGCCGGGACAGGGCCTCCCAGGTGAACACTGAAGCTTTCTTT.